The 9 T cell receptor beta chains presented below share a single source sample, sequenced in a study of blood T cell repertoires in COVID-19 (TCRdb year 2020). The library relied on the immunoSEQ multiplex PCR assay. The table was pulled from immuneACCESS by TCRdb, which kept in-frame rearrangements only. Such tables lose some clones; where checked, under half of the loss comes from unresolved V genes, and the rest has no known cause. This sample has about 41,000 clones in its table, and approximately 83% of those were observed once. The ten largest make up 35% to 55% of the sample. The sequenced sample was peripheral blood. These TCRs come from a woman older than 75 with acute or convalescent COVID-19.

Here the CDR3 reads CASSGAGTFAGYTF. In DNA form, the CDR3 reads TGTGCCAGCAGTGGAGCCGGGACTTTCGCCGGCTACACCTTC. J is TRBJ1-2 and V is TRBV6-1; D perhaps matches TRBD1 (5 bases). The CDR3 spans 14 residues. From germline, CDR1 is MNHNS and CDR2 SASEGT. V gave up 4 bases and J gave up 8 bases, with 17 bases separating them.

The chain uses TRBV7-6 and TRBJ1-1; no clear D gene. Germline CDR1 SGHVS, CDR2 FNYEAQ. The CDR3 sequence is 15 residues long. Trimming took 4 bases from V and 2 from J, leaving 14 bases between them. CDR3 coding DNA: TGTGCCAGCAGCTCACAAAGCGCGGTCAACACTGAAGCTTTCTTT. Its protein is CASSSQSAVNTEAFF.

The V call is TRBV2, the J call TRBJ1-1; 11 bases line up with TRBD1. With V trimmed by 4 bases and J by 5 bases, 3 bases remained unmatched. Germline V gene data show CDR1 as SNHLY and CDR2 as FYNNEI. The CDR3 covers 14 residues. CDR3 sequence reads: CASSVDRGRTEAFF. The CDR3 nucleotides read TGTGCCAGCAGTGTGGACAGGGGGCGGACTGAAGCTTTCTTT.

The chain uses TRBV5-4 and TRBJ1-2; 7 nucleotides agree with TRBD1. Germline CDR1 SGHNT, CDR2 YYREEE (reference sequence). Trimming took 3 bases from V and 9 from J; bases not matched to a gene: 11. The CDR3 length is 14 residues. In DNA, the CDR3 is TGTGCCAGCAGCTGGACAGGAGACATGTTGAGCTACACCTTC. Residues: CASSWTGDMLSYTF.

This rearrangement joins TRBV24-1 to TRBJ2-4, with D unresolved. CDR3 length equals 15 residues. Germline CDR1 is KGHDR and CDR2 is SFDVKD. Trimming stripped 3 bases from V and 3 bases from J, with 11 bases between. In nucleotides, the CDR3 is TGTGCCACCAGTGATGCCACCCCAGGCAAAAACATTCAGTACTTC. It yields the protein CATSDATPGKNIQYF.

This sequence joins TRBV2 and TRBJ1-5, with D unclear. Germline CDR1 reads SNHLY; CDR2 reads FYNNEI. V gave up 1 base and J gave up 7 bases, with 11 bases separating them. The CDR3 has 14 amino acids. Written as DNA, the CDR3 is TGTGCCAGCAGTGAAGGACTGATGTCCCAGCCCCAGCATTTT. This sequence encodes CASSEGLMSQPQHF.

This rearrangement joins TRBV6-5 to TRBJ1-4, with D possibly TRBD1 on 5 matching bases. CDR1 is MNHEY and CDR2 is SVGAGI in the germline V gene. V lost 2 bases and J lost 5, with 9 bases in between. This CDR3 spans 14 amino acids. The CDR3 loop is CASSYGASNEKLFF. The DNA of the CDR3 is TGTGCCAGCAGTTACGGGGCTTCAAATGAAAAACTGTTTTTT.

J is TRBJ1-1 and V is TRBV19; tentatively, D is TRBD1 (5 bases). Between the trimmed V and J ends, which lost 0 bases and 3 bases, there was a span of 8 bases. From germline, CDR1 is LNHDA and CDR2 SQIVND (reference sequence). The length of the CDR3 is 14 residues. The chain's CDR3 is CASSIDRGDTEAFF. The CDR3 DNA sequence: TGTGCCAGTAGTATAGATCGGGGGGACACTGAAGCTTTCTTT.

V gene TRBV7-8 combines with J gene TRBJ1-3, with D tentatively TRBD1 (6 bases). Germline CDR1 reads SGHVS; CDR2 reads FQNEAQ. The CDR3 length is 16 residues. V lost 3 bases and J 0 bases, leaving 12 bases between the germline ends. The CDR3 nucleotides are TGTGCCAGCAGCTTCCGGACAGCTCCCTCTGGAAACACCATATATTTT. It codes for CASSFRTAPSGNTIYF.